A single sample is the source of the 10 T cell receptor beta chains below, sequenced in a study of T cell responses to AZD1222 COVID-19 vaccine. The data were produced by immunoSEQ multiplex PCR, yet TCRdb's version contains in-frame clones alone and is incomplete. Altogether approximately 180,000 clones are present, roughly 87% being singletons, with the ten largest covering around 2.6%. The sequencing here drew on peripheral blood, taken on day 0 of AZD1222 vaccination. The receptors originated from an adult in good health.

The rearrangement links TRBV6-5 to TRBJ2-1, with TRBD2 identical over 10 bases. CDR1 and CDR2 from the germline V gene are MNHEY and SVGAGI. The CDR3 covers 15 residues. With V trimmed by 6 bases and J by 11 bases, 13 bases remained unmatched. Here the CDR3 DNA reads TGTGCCAGCAGACCCAGGGGGTTAGCGGGAGGTCAGCAGTTCTTC. Its translation: CASRPRGLAGGQQFF.

The chain recombines TRBV7-6 with TRBJ2-3; TRBD2 matches 12 bases. Germline V gene lookup returns CDR1 SGHVS and CDR2 FNYEAQ. The CDR3 runs 16 residues. V lost 4 bases and J lost 3; bases outside the gene matches: 5. CDR3 coding DNA: TGTGCCAGCAGCTCAGGACTAGCGGGGTATACAGATACGCAGTATTTT. Translated, it gives CASSSGLAGYTDTQYF.

The rearrangement joins TRBV6-5 to TRBJ2-3, with 8 positions matching TRBD1. Per the germline V gene, CDR1 is MNHEY and CDR2 is SVGAGI. CDR3 length: 16 amino acids. The trim removed 2 bases at V and 4 bases at J, leaving 8 bases unmatched. CDR3 in amino acids: CASSYSRTGISDTQYF. The CDR3 DNA reads as TGTGCCAGCAGTTACAGTCGGACAGGGATATCAGATACGCAGTATTTT.

The chain couples TRBV18 to TRBJ1-1; TRBD1 matches at 11 bases. This CDR3 is built from 16 residues. Germline trimming cut 2 bases from V and 6 bases from J; bases unmatched to any gene: 8. CDR1 KGHSH and CDR2 LQKENI come from the germline V gene. Here the CDR3 reads CASSPGQGARGAEAFF. CDR3 bases: TGTGCCAGCTCACCAGGACAGGGGGCGAGAGGCGCTGAAGCTTTCTTT.

The chain links TRBV28 to TRBJ1-2; D unresolved. Germline V CDR1 and CDR2: MDHEN, SYDVKM. V lost 8 bases to trimming and J lost 0 bases, with 10 bases between them. This CDR3 is 13 amino acids long. The CDR3 sequence is CASRQQPNYGYTF. CDR3 DNA: TGTGCCAGCCGCCAACAGCCTAACTATGGCTACACCTTC.

The chain links TRBV19 to TRBJ1-1; 7 bases line up with TRBD1. V was pared by 2 bases and J by 0 bases, with 0 bases of the junction left unmatched. CDR3 length: 14 amino acids. Germline V lookup: CDR1 LNHDA, CDR2 SQIVND (reference sequence). As DNA, the CDR3 is TGTGCCAGTAGTATAACAGGGGTGAACACTGAAGCTTTCTTT. Translation: CASSITGVNTEAFF.

This sequence joins TRBV7-2 and TRBJ1-4; 7 bases line up with TRBD1. The germline V gene has CDR1 SGHTA and CDR2 FQGNSA. This CDR3 spans 15 amino acids. V lost 3 bases and J lost 1; bases outside the gene matches: 2. The CDR3 DNA sequence: TGTGCCAGCAGCTTTCCAGGGGGAACTAATGAAAAACTGTTTTTT. This gives the protein CASSFPGGTNEKLFF. Using reference TRBV7-2 and TRBJ1-4 for the parts outside the CDR3, the full variable domain is GAGVSQSPSNKVTEKGKDVELRCDPISGHTALYWYRQSLGQGLEFLIYFQGNSAPDKSGLPSDRFSAERTGGSVSTLTIQRTQQEDSAVYLCASSFPGGTNEKLFFGSGTQLSVL.

The V gene is TRBV18, the J gene TRBJ2-7; the match to TRBD2 covers 12 bases. Germline lookup yields CDR1 KGHSH and CDR2 LQKENI. This CDR3 contains 15 residues. Unmatched junction bases numbered 7, after V lost 5 bases and J lost 5 bases. The CDR3 bases are TGTGCCAGCTCAGCCGGACTAGCGGGAAAGGACGAGCAGTACTTC. It codes for CASSAGLAGKDEQYF.

This chain uses TRBV9 with TRBJ2-3; 7 bases map to TRBD2. The CDR3 is 16 residues long. In germline, CDR1 is SGDLS, CDR2 YYNGEE. The ends lost 0 bases at V and 5 bases at J; junction bases unmatched: 9. DNA for the CDR3: TGTGCCAGCAGCGTAGCGGAGCGGGATGTGGGAGATACGCAGTATTTT. Translation gives CASSVAERDVGDTQYF. Together with reference TRBV9 and TRBJ2-3, the CDR3 gives the full variable domain: DSGVTQTPKHLITATGQRVTLRCSPRSGDLSVYWYQQSLDQGLQFLIQYYNGEERAKGNILERFSAQQFPDLHSELNLSSLELGDSALYFCASSVAERDVGDTQYFGPGTRLTVL.

This clone has a single count. This chain links TRBV5-1 with TRBJ2-7; 9 bases agree with TRBD1. Germline V gene lookup returns CDR1 SGHRS and CDR2 YFSETQ. This CDR3 spans 14 amino acids. The ends lost 2 bases at V and 5 bases at J; junction bases unmatched: 5. The CDR3 region has the DNA TGCGCCAGCAGCTTTAAGGGACAGGGACACGAGCAGTACTTC. Translation gives CASSFKGQGHEQYF.